A selection of T cell receptor beta chains follows, all from one sample in a study of blood T cells in healthy people across ages. MiXCR was run by TCRdb on the 5' RACE reads, yielding one entry per CDR3 protein. The profile shows more than 700,000 distinct CDR3 sequences, roughly 50% of them singletons. Sequences were obtained from blood. The receptors derive from a man older than 75 in good health. The CDR3 runs from the conserved cysteine through the conserved F or W. The D gene is left open where the match is weak. Only some rows state a clone size, as once, few, many or a class for expanded clones.

size: -
J: TRBJ2-1
V: TRBV3-1
D: -
CDR3: CASSQEGGASYNEQFF
DNA: TGTGCCAGCAGCCAAGAAGGCGGGGCCTCTTACAATGAGCAGTTCTTC

size: -
J: TRBJ2-4
V: TRBV20-1
D: -
CDR3: CSARVLDRAKNIQYF
DNA: TGCAGTGCTAGAGTATTGGACAGAGCCAAAAACATTCAGTACTTC

size: -
J: TRBJ1-1
V: TRBV12-3/TRBV12-4
D: -
CDR3: CASSLRYNTEAFF
DNA: TGTGCCAGCAGTTTAAGATATAACACTGAAGCTTTCTTT

size: few
J: TRBJ2-3
V: TRBV20-1
D: TRBD2
CDR3: CSAIASGSSTDTQYF
DNA: TGCAGTGCAATAGCTAGCGGGAGTAGCACAGATACGCAGTATTTT

size: -
J: TRBJ1-4
V: TRBV7-9
D: -
CDR3: CASSLRAGVATNEKLFF
DNA: TGTGCCAGCAGCTTACGGGCGGGGGTGGCGACTAATGAAAAACTGTTTTTT

size: -
J: TRBJ2-3
V: TRBV13
D: -
CDR3: CASTLHRRTDTQYF
DNA: TGTGCCAGCACCCTGCACAGACGCACAGATACGCAGTATTTT

size: -
J: TRBJ2-7
V: TRBV21-1
D: -
CDR3: CASSDSEQYF
DNA: TGTGCCAGCAGCGACAGCGAGCAGTACTTC

size: -
J: TRBJ2-5
V: TRBV9
D: TRBD2
CDR3: CASSVSGMGLETQYF
DNA: TGTGCCAGCAGCGTGAGCGGGATGGGTTTAGAGACCCAGTACTTC

size: -
J: TRBJ2-1
V: TRBV20-1
D: TRBD2
CDR3: CSAGTLAGERDNEQFF
DNA: TGCAGTGCTGGAACCTTAGCGGGAGAAAGAGACAATGAGCAGTTCTTC

size: -
J: TRBJ2-5
V: TRBV12-3/TRBV12-4
D: -
CDR3: CASSFTGFGRETQYF
DNA: TGTGCCAGCAGTTTCACAGGGTTCGGGCGGGAGACCCAGTACTTC

size: once
J: TRBJ2-4
V: TRBV3-1
D: -
CDR3: CASSLSSGGQGIQYF
DNA: TGTGCCAGCAGCCTGTCCTCTGGGGGTCAGGGCATTCAGTACTTC

size: few
J: TRBJ2-5
V: TRBV15
D: TRBD1
CDR3: CATSKPGQPQETQYF
DNA: TGTGCCACCAGCAAGCCGGGACAGCCACAAGAGACCCAGTACTTC

size: -
J: TRBJ2-1
V: TRBV12-3/TRBV12-4
D: -
CDR3: CASSFTRRNEQFF
DNA: TGTGCCAGCAGTTTTACGAGGCGGAATGAGCAGTTCTTC

size: -
J: TRBJ1-2
V: TRBV3-1
D: -
CDR3: CASSQGGSLGTYGYTF
DNA: TGTGCCAGCAGCCAAGGGGGCAGCCTTGGTACCTATGGCTACACCTTC

size: few
J: TRBJ1-2
V: TRBV6-1
D: -
CDR3: CASSRADYGYTF
DNA: TGTGCCAGCAGCCGGGCAGACTATGGCTACACCTTC

size: -
J: TRBJ2-1
V: TRBV29-1
D: -
CDR3: CSVVTSRGSNEQFF
DNA: TGCAGCGTTGTCACTAGCCGGGGCTCCAATGAGCAGTTCTTC

size: few
J: TRBJ2-1
V: TRBV5-1
D: TRBD2
CDR3: CASSLNPASGRGNEQFF
DNA: TGCGCCAGCAGCTTGAATCCGGCTAGCGGGAGAGGCAATGAGCAGTTCTTC

size: -
J: TRBJ2-1
V: TRBV12-3/TRBV12-4
D: TRBD2
CDR3: CASSNTGLAGTPEQFF
DNA: TGTGCCAGCAGTAATACGGGACTAGCGGGAACGCCAGAGCAGTTCTTC

size: once
J: TRBJ2-5
V: TRBV25-1
D: TRBD2
CDR3: CASSEPLGLAHQETQYF
DNA: TGTGCCAGCAGTGAACCATTGGGACTAGCCCACCAAGAGACCCAGTACTTC

size: -
J: TRBJ1-2
V: TRBV20-1
D: -
CDR3: CSARDSGRPNYGYTF
DNA: TGCAGTGCTAGAGATAGCGGCCGACCTAACTATGGCTACACCTTC

size: once
J: TRBJ2-7
V: TRBV25-1
D: TRBD2
CDR3: CASGGLAGVNEQYF
DNA: TGTGCCAGCGGCGGACTAGCGGGAGTCAATGAGCAGTACTTC

size: few
J: TRBJ1-6
V: TRBV11-2
D: TRBD1
CDR3: CASRSNDRGNNSPLHF
DNA: TGTGCCAGCAGATCCAACGACAGGGGAAATAATTCACCCCTCCACTTT

size: -
J: TRBJ1-5
V: TRBV29-1
D: -
CDR3: CSVAPARGQPQHF
DNA: TGCAGCGTTGCCCCAGCTCGCGGTCAGCCCCAGCATTTT

size: few
J: TRBJ2-1
V: TRBV24-1
D: TRBD2
CDR3: CARTGTSGDSYNEQFF
DNA: TGTGCCAGAACAGGGACTAGCGGGGATTCCTACAATGAGCAGTTCTTC

size: few
J: TRBJ2-3
V: TRBV29-1
D: TRBD1
CDR3: CSVAFRDRETDTQYF
DNA: TGCAGCGTTGCGTTCCGGGACAGGGAGACAGATACGCAGTATTTT

size: -
J: TRBJ1-5
V: TRBV5-1
D: -
CDR3: CASSLDDASNQPQHF
DNA: TGCGCCAGCAGCTTGGACGATGCCAGCAATCAGCCCCAGCATTTT

size: few
J: TRBJ2-7
V: TRBV29-1
D: -
CDR3: CSVGSSGETTGEQYF
DNA: TGCAGCGTTGGGTCTTCGGGGGAAACTACGGGCGAGCAGTACTTC

size: -
J: TRBJ1-4
V: TRBV6-5
D: TRBD1
CDR3: CASRGQGWDEKLFF
DNA: TGTGCCAGCAGAGGACAGGGTTGGGATGAAAAACTGTTTTTT

size: -
J: TRBJ2-5
V: TRBV28
D: TRBD2
CDR3: CASSSSGKTQGTQYF
DNA: TGTGCCAGCAGCTCCAGCGGGAAGACCCAAGGGACCCAGTACTTC

size: -
J: TRBJ2-2
V: TRBV20-1
D: -
CDR3: CSARSQGSGELFF
DNA: TGCAGTGCTAGATCGCAAGGCTCCGGGGAGCTGTTTTTT

size: -
J: TRBJ2-5
V: TRBV20-1
D: TRBD2
CDR3: CSASPGLAGSGETQYF
DNA: TGCAGTGCTAGTCCGGGACTAGCGGGATCGGGTGAGACCCAGTACTTC

size: many
J: TRBJ1-4
V: TRBV14
D: TRBD1
CDR3: CASSPNRGWEKLFF
DNA: TGTGCCAGCAGCCCCAACAGGGGATGGGAAAAACTGTTTTTT

size: -
J: TRBJ1-2
V: TRBV28
D: TRBD1
CDR3: CASSLPGQGFYGYTF
DNA: TGTGCCAGCAGTTTGCCGGGACAGGGATTCTATGGCTACACCTTC

size: once
J: TRBJ2-1
V: TRBV24-1
D: -
CDR3: CATSDLASAAYNEQFF
DNA: TGTGCCACCAGTGATTTGGCCAGCGCCGCCTACAATGAGCAGTTCTTC

size: once
J: TRBJ2-7
V: TRBV7-9
D: TRBD1
CDR3: CASSADRGNEQYF
DNA: TGTGCCAGCAGCGCGGACAGGGGAAATGAGCAGTACTTC

size: -
J: TRBJ2-3
V: TRBV5-1
D: -
CDR3: CASRENTRDRYAYF
DNA: TGCGCCAGCAGGGAGAATACCCGAGACAGATACGCGTATTTT

size: -
J: TRBJ2-1
V: TRBV6-1
D: -
CDR3: CASSEGPNEQFF
DNA: TGTGCCAGCAGTGAAGGCCCCAATGAGCAGTTCTTC